This TCR beta chain was identified during a study of shared clonotypes between healthy human individuals (dated by TCRdb to the early 2020s). The study in broad terms: A few men and a couple of women, aged 18 to 49 years, made up the cohort. For each donor, three plates each were used for CD4 naive and CD4 memory, two plates were used for CD8 naive, and one plate was used for CD8 memory. To estimate repertoire size and how much clonotype sharing occurs between individuals, the study deeply sequenced the blood TCR repertoires of roughly 5 healthy adults. Different laboratories and diverse techniques were used to prepare libraries and sequence TCR repertoires, to increase sequencing depth and limit assay-specific biases. Between about 0.8 and 8.9 billion PBMCs per donor were obtained by leukapheresis. Findings and caveats that apply to the study as a whole: Naive subsets generally had larger estimated clonotype richness than memory subsets. Across a handful of donors, around 5% of naive CD4, more than 3% of naive CD8, about 2% of memory CD4, and approximately 0.42% of memory CD8 clonotypes were shared. Sampling was limited to blood, and TCR repertoires in tissue likely differ from TCR repertoires in blood. Pairwise subsampling led to the expectation that sequencing depth would affect the degree of clonotype sharing among donors. Even with the large sequencing depth, rarefaction of the sorted-subset datasets indicated that sequencing was incomplete. The small number of donors limited the genetic and exposure-history diversity represented. Compared with non-shared clonotypes, clonotypes shared by all four sorted-subset donors had higher generation probabilities.

Healthy HIV-negative adults with no recently reported acute infections or vaccinations were included as donors. Every donor was a Caucasian adult living in Nashville, Tennessee, USA. Magnetic negative selection was used to enrich CD4+ T cells, after which naive cells were positively selected on CD45RA and the negative fraction became the memory subset. Blood was collected by leukapheresis, and PBMCs were isolated by Ficoll-Histopaque density gradient centrifugation and then cryopreserved in liquid nitrogen vapor phase. Purity and quantity of every magnetically sorted T cell population were checked by analytical flow cytometry. Genomic DNA was isolated from every sorted fraction and measured by UV absorbance on a Nanodrop 2000c. Taken from cysteine to phenylalanine, the CDR3 has 13 residues. Only the CDR3 part of the read is kept: 39 bases, read in frame from the first base. V drops 3 bases and J drops 6 bases, leaving 11 bases in between. CDR1 MNHEY and CDR2 SMNVEV are derived from the germline V gene (reference sequence).

Using the deep immunoSEQ assay, multiplex PCR amplified TCR CDR3 regions from genomic DNA. Genomic DNA extracted from each cell subset was distributed evenly over all wells of several immunoSEQ 96-well plates, and each plate served as one replicate. For sorted subsets, approximately 190 ng of genomic DNA, equivalent to 30,000 or so T cell genomes, went into each replicate PCR. Purified libraries were quantified with a Qubit 3.0 fluorometer, sized on a Bioanalyzer 2100, and re-quantified with the KAPA Library Quantification kit. A separate single-read 150-cycle Illumina NextSeq 550 flow cell was used to sequence each immunoSEQ 96-well plate. The source study handled its data this way. Because the immunoSEQ output held only junctional sequences and lacked quality scores, the filtering could not match the filtering applied to full-length reads. To assign V/J genes and CDR3, sequences were annotated using PyIR, a Python wrapper for IgBLAST v1.9, with IMGT germline references. Any read was removed if the V/J assignment was weak (E-value above 1e-6), the CDR3 was missing, or the read contained stop codons, out-of-frame junctions, or ambiguous translated residues. V3J clonotypes were defined by identical inferred V gene, J gene, and CDR3 amino acid sequence. To compute the percentage overlap between repertoires, the number of shared unique clonotypes was divided by the size of the smaller repertoire. Richness of each repertoire was evaluated using RTK rarefaction, the Chao1 estimator, and Recon v2.1 estimates of unobserved clonotypes. For all TCRbeta clonotypes obtained by the gDNA method from four donors, generation probabilities were computed with OLGA. TCRdb took over this immuneACCESS table, retaining in-frame rearrangements with V and J assigned. Such tables are incomplete; in checked studies, under half of the missing clones stem from an unresolved V gene, and the remainder is unexplained. D and trimming come from the DNA, and the V and J calls and clone size come from that table. Present in this sample are 600,000 to 750,000 clones, around 72% of which were seen just once. Approximately 2% of the sample is taken by the ten largest.

As concerns this clone: Its antigen is unknown. No base-level quality is on record; no much larger clone is a single base apart.

The rearrangement combines TRBV27 with TRBJ1-2, and possibly TRBD1, on 6 matching bases. Material for sequencing was memory CD4+ T cells sorted from blood. Explained via the paper, the cell subset or site label denotes: CD45RA-negative fraction. This TCR was recovered from a woman aged 30 to 39 in good health. The CDR3 corresponds to CASSLRGLDGYTF. The DNA is TGTGCCAGCAGTTTGAGGGGGTTGGATGGCTACACCTTC.